This T cell receptor (beta chain) emerged from a study of shared T cell receptors in the human thymus. The table came from immunoSEQ multiplex PCR; TCRdb's copy has only in-frame clones and leaves some out. The sample consists of about 380,000 clones, 85% to 95% of them appearing once. Regarding this clone: At one end the junction does not follow the germline gene, possibly because of a read error.

The CDR3 has 13 amino acids. CDR1 ENHRY and CDR2 SYGVKD come from the germline V gene. The sequence was obtained from a human donor. The source material was thymocytes. The rearrangement joins TRBV10-3 to TRBJ1-1; D not resolved. The CDR3 region is CAITLHGNSEAFF. In DNA, the CDR3 is TGTGCCATCACCCTACACGGGAACTCTGAAGCTTTCTTT.